This passage covers 9 T cell receptor beta chains from one sample sequenced in a study of identical twins' blood T cells. TCRdb called the 5' RACE reads again in MiXCR, with one record for every CDR3 protein. In the table there are 400,000 or so distinct CDR3 sequences, over 25% of which are singletons. What was sequenced was PBMCs. The receptors shown here come from a woman aged 18-55 years in good health.

V is TRBV3-1 and J is TRBJ2-1, with no clear D. In germline, CDR1 is LGHDT, CDR2 YNNKEL (reference sequence). The CDR3 loop spans 14 amino acids. The ends were cut back, 1 base at V and 6 bases at J, with 10 bases in the middle. Written as DNA, the CDR3 is TGTGCCAGCAGCCAAGGACGGCGGACCAATGAGCAGTTCTTC. Its protein product is CASSQGRRTNEQFF.

The chain uses TRBV7-2 and TRBJ1-2, with D possibly being TRBD1 (5 bases). The CDR3 runs to 15 residues. CDR1 is SGHTA, CDR2 FQGNSA, per germline. Trimming left V 7 bases short and J 4 bases short, with 19 bases between. The CDR3 coding sequence is TGTGCCAGCACCTCACGACAGAAAAGCTCCTATGGCTACACCTTC. Amino acid sequence: CASTSRQKSSYGYTF.

The chain combines TRBV20-1 with TRBJ2-1; either TRBD1 or TRBD2 may supply D (5 bases each). The germline V gene encodes CDR1 DFQATT and CDR2 SNEGSKA (reference sequence). Between the trimmed V and J ends, which lost 5 bases and 4 bases, there was a span of 12 bases. The CDR3 covers 13 residues. The CDR3 nucleotides read TGCAGTGCTGGGGGAGTTAGATACAATGAGCAGTTCTTC. It encodes CSAGGVRYNEQFF.

The chain links TRBV19 to TRBJ2-1; D may be TRBD2 (5 bases). Germline assignment: CDR1 LNHDA and CDR2 SQIVND (reference sequence). CDR3 size: 14 residues. With 4 bases removed from V and 4 bases from J, the gap between germline ends came to 11 bases. The CDR3: CASSKGTSYNEQFF. The CDR3, as DNA: TGTGCCAGTAGTAAGGGTACTAGTTACAATGAGCAGTTCTTC.

V gene TRBV2 combines with J gene TRBJ1-1; unclear D gene. The V and J ends lost 10 bases and 0 bases respectively, with 12 bases between them. The CDR3 runs to 13 residues. In germline, CDR1 is SNHLY, CDR2 FYNNEI. The CDR3 bases are TGTGCCAACTCAAATTATATGAACACTGAAGCTTTCTTT. This gives the protein CANSNYMNTEAFF.

This clonotype occurred a few times. The V gene is TRBV5-1, the J gene TRBJ2-3; the match to TRBD2 covers 13 bases. With V trimmed by 2 bases and J by 5 bases, 5 bases remained unmatched. CDR1 SGHRS and CDR2 YFSETQ come from the germline V gene. The CDR3 contains 16 residues. The CDR3 loop reads CASSFGLAGAGDTQYF. In nucleotides, the CDR3 is TGCGCCAGCAGCTTCGGACTAGCGGGAGCAGGAGATACGCAGTATTTT. The variable domain in full, completed from reference TRBV5-1 and TRBJ2-3, reads KAGVTQTPRYLIKTRGQQVTLSCSPISGHRSVSWYQQTPGQGLQFLFEYFSETQRNKGNFPGRFSGRQFSNSRSEMNVSTLELGDSALYLCASSFGLAGAGDTQYFGPGTRLTVL.

The CDR3 DNA reads as TGCAGTTCCCGGGACAGGAACACTGAAGCTTTCTTT. Amino acids: CSSRDRNTEAFF. The genes are TRBV20-1 and TRBJ1-1; 7 bases match TRBD1. Germline loops: CDR1 DFQATT, CDR2 SNEGSKA (reference sequence). With 8 bases clipped from V and 1 base from J, the junction kept 4 bases outside the gene matches. The CDR3 covers 12 residues.

The chain links TRBV20-1 to TRBJ2-3; D gene ambiguous. In germline, CDR1 is DFQATT, CDR2 SNEGSKA (reference sequence). This CDR3 has 11 residues. V gave up 5 bases and J gave up 2 bases, with 5 bases separating them. CDR3 DNA sequence: TGCAGTGCTGGATCCACAGATACGCAGTATTTT. Translated, it gives CSAGSTDTQYF.

This clonotype was found a few times. The gene calls are TRBV10-3 and TRBJ1-4, with D tentatively TRBD1 (5 bases). The ends were cut back, 2 bases at V and 7 bases at J, with 5 bases in the middle. This CDR3 is built from 12 residues. Germline values: CDR1 ENHRY, CDR2 SYGVKD. The CDR3 DNA follows: TGTGCCATCAGTGAGGACAGTGAAAAACTGTTTTTT. It is translated as CAISEDSEKLFF.